This T cell receptor (beta chain) came from a study of blood T cell repertoires in COVID-19. Across the study: The United States, Italy and Spain supplied acute and convalescent COVID-19 samples. Sample material is recorded as cDNA or gDNA derived from T cells, B-cell-depleted T cells, or PBMCs.

J was trimmed by 2 bases and V by 9 bases; bases with no gene match: 2. In germline, CDR1 is SGHDN, CDR2 FVKESK. There are 14 residues in the CDR3. Original processing notes: Estimation of nucleated cell counts relied on the amplification of reference gene primers. Using immunoSEQ multiplex PCR, the repertoire was profiled, and TCRdb retains in-frame clones only, with some absent. That table supplies the V and J calls and clone size; D and trimming were determined from the DNA. The repertoire holds approximately 200,000 clones, with around 79% as singletons. The TCR comes from a man between 60 and 70 years old with active or convalescent COVID-19. What was sequenced was peripheral blood. The gene calls are TRBV14 and TRBJ1-6; 9 bases fit TRBD1. The CDR3 bases are TGTGCCAGAAACAGGGGGCCCTATAATTCACCCCTCCACTTT. It encodes CARNRGPYNSPLHF.